A single sample is the source of the 25 T cell receptor beta chains below, sequenced in a study of shared clonotypes between healthy human individuals. Clones were sequenced by immunoSEQ multiplex PCR, and TCRdb holds only the in-frame ones, with some missing. The sample includes some 2.4 million clones, roughly 93% of them seen just once. Sequenced input: naive CD4+ T cells from PBMCs. Stated subset: CD45RA+ positively selected. The receptors derive from a man between 18 and 35 years old in good health. Some clones in this sample may be carry-over from other donors' samples.

The chain employs TRBV7-7 and TRBJ2-2, with a tentative D call TRBD1 (5 bases). The CDR3 loop spans 15 amino acids. Trimming pared 3 bases from V and 6 bases from J, leaving 14 bases between. Germline V gene lookup returns CDR1 SSHAT and CDR2 FNYEAQ (reference sequence). CDR3 in DNA: TGTGCCAGCAGCTTCGGCAGGGCTGGGGCCGGGGAGCTGTTTTTT. This sequence encodes CASSFGRAGAGELFF.

The rearrangement joins TRBV21-1 to TRBJ2-3; the DNA was not used to check the table's D call, TRBD2. TRBV21-1 is shown as a pseudogene. CDR3 length: 19 amino acids. The CDR3 loop reads CASSKDGLPDSGLTDTQYF. In DNA, the CDR3 is TGTGCCAGCAGCAAAGACGGCCTCCCAGATAGCGGACTCACAGATACGCAGTATTTT.

The chain couples TRBV10-3 to TRBJ1-3; TRBD1 might be the D (5 bases). Germline CDR1 and CDR2: ENHRY and SYGVKD. The CDR3 contains 15 residues. Trimming left V 4 bases short and J 4 bases short, with 14 bases between. The CDR3 loop is CAISARALDGNTIYF. The CDR3 nucleotides are TGTGCCATCAGTGCCAGGGCATTGGACGGAAACACCATATATTTT.

This clone was seen a few times. The chain links TRBV12-1 to TRBJ1-2; TRBD1, the table's D call, was not compared with the DNA. TRBV12-1 is deemed a pseudogene. The CDR3 extends over 17 amino acids. CDR3 DNA: TGTGCCAGCAGCACCTATCTCTGGGACAGGGGTAACTATGGCTACACCTTC. Protein product: CASSTYLWDRGNYGYTF.

V and J are TRBV7-2 and TRBJ2-7, with D unresolved. Per the germline V gene, CDR1 is SGHTA and CDR2 is FQGNSA. Trimming removed 2 bases at V and 2 bases at J, with 7 bases between. The CDR3 totals 13 residues. Written as DNA, the CDR3 is TGTGCCAGCAGCTTAAACAGCCCCTACGAGCAGTACTTC. Amino acids: CASSLNSPYEQYF.

The count of this clone is one. This chain connects TRBV2 to TRBJ1-4; D ambiguous. Germline values: CDR1 SNHLY, CDR2 FYNNEI. The V end lost 6 bases, the J end lost 6 bases, and 14 bases lay between the germline ends. CDR3 length: 14 amino acids. The DNA for the CDR3 is TGTGCCAGCAGGCGAGGGCATTCCGATGAAAAACTGTTTTTT. Translating it yields CASRRGHSDEKLFF.

The chain uses TRBV28 and TRBJ1-2; 7 bases are shared with TRBD1. Germline-derived CDR1 and CDR2 are MDHEN and SYDVKM. There are 15 residues in the CDR3. With V trimmed by 6 bases and J by 1 base, 8 bases remained unmatched. The CDR3 protein is CASRPGTALNYGYTF. The CDR3 nucleotides read TGTGCCAGCAGGCCCGGGACAGCGCTTAACTATGGCTACACCTTC.

This chain links TRBV5-1 with TRBJ2-3; the match to TRBD2 covers 10 bases. Looked up from germline, CDR1 is SGHRS and CDR2 is YFSETQ. The CDR3 is made up of 15 amino acids. V gave up 4 bases and J gave up 5 bases; unmatched junction bases: 7. CDR3 in amino acids: CASSVLAGLVDTQYF. For the CDR3, the DNA is TGCGCCAGCAGCGTACTAGCGGGATTGGTAGATACGCAGTATTTT.

This chain links TRBV14 with TRBJ2-3; D is ambiguous. The germline gives CDR1 SGHDN, CDR2 FVKESK. Trimming removed 0 bases from V and 0 bases from J, with 13 bases in between. The CDR3 has 17 residues. CDR3 bases: TGTGCCAGCAGCCAAGATTGGACCGTCGCGAGCACAGATACGCAGTATTTT. Translated, it gives CASSQDWTVASTDTQYF. Full variable domain (remainder filled in from reference TRBV14 and TRBJ2-3): EAGVTQFPSHSVIEKGQTVTLRCDPISGHDNLYWYRRVMGKEIKFLLHFVKESKQDESGMPNNRFLAERTGGTYSTLKVQPAELEDSGVYFCASSQDWTVASTDTQYFGPGTRLTVL.

The rearrangement joins TRBV6-6 to TRBJ2-7; a weak D match, TRBD2 (6 bases). The V gene's germline CDR1 is MNHNY and CDR2 SVGAGI (reference sequence). The CDR3 loop spans 14 amino acids. The V end was cut by 6 bases, the J end by 0 bases, with 12 bases between. The CDR3 region is CASSPQEGSYEQYF. The CDR3, as DNA: TGTGCCAGCAGCCCTCAGGAGGGCTCCTACGAGCAGTACTTC.

In regard to this clone: The same CDR3 arises from other DNA sequences in this sample as well. J is TRBJ1-1 and V is TRBV5-1; 8 positions agree with TRBD1. Germline CDR1 reads SGHRS; CDR2 reads YFSETQ. The CDR3 is 14 residues long. Trimming cost V 4 bases and J 4 bases; bases outside gene matches: 6. This chain's CDR3 is CASSATGVGTEAFF. CDR3 DNA: TGCGCCAGCAGCGCGACAGGGGTGGGCACTGAAGCTTTCTTT.

The CDR3: CASSDGTSWNQPQHF. The CDR3 DNA reads as TGTGCCAGCAGTGATGGGACTAGCTGGAATCAGCCCCAGCATTTT. The chain carries TRBV2 and TRBJ1-5, with D perhaps matching TRBD1 (5 bases). This CDR3 spans 15 amino acids. Germline lookup yields CDR1 SNHLY and CDR2 FYNNEI. The V end was cut by 3 bases, the J end by 4 bases, with 13 bases between.

About this clone itself: Within the sample, other DNA sequences also encode this same CDR3. The V and J genes are TRBV5-1 and TRBJ1-1, with TRBD1 identical over 8 bases. In germline, CDR1 is SGHRS, CDR2 YFSETQ. This CDR3 is built from 13 residues. Losses at the gene ends were 3 bases for V and 5 bases for J; bases not matched to a gene: 3. CDR3 sequence: CASSYGQGTEAFF. DNA for the CDR3: TGCGCCAGCAGCTATGGACAGGGAACTGAAGCTTTCTTT.

V is TRBV7-2 and J is TRBJ2-3; no definite D call. The germline V and J ends were trimmed by 5 bases and 6 bases, with 9 bases remaining between them. The germline V gene encodes CDR1 SGHTA and CDR2 FQGNSA. CDR3 size: 12 residues. The CDR3 spells CASSLPLDTQYF. CDR3 sequence (DNA): TGTGCCAGCAGCCTCCCTCTGGATACGCAGTATTTT.

V gene TRBV5-1 combines with J gene TRBJ2-7, with TRBD1 matching 8 bases. V gave up 0 bases and J gave up 2 bases; unmatched junction bases: 7. This CDR3 has 16 amino acids. The germline V gene encodes CDR1 SGHRS and CDR2 YFSETQ. CDR3 DNA: TGCGCCAGCAGCTTGGGGATGCAGGGGGCCCCCTACGAGCAGTACTTC. This encodes CASSLGMQGAPYEQYF.

The chain links TRBV6-5 to TRBJ1-2, with TRBD1 matching over 10 bases. The CDR3 runs 15 residues. The germline CDR1 and CDR2 sequences are MNHEY and SVGAGI. With 8 bases clipped from V and 4 bases from J, the junction kept 10 bases outside the gene matches. The CDR3 DNA sequence: TGTGCCAGCGGGAGACGTGGGACAGGGGCCTATGGCTACACCTTC. Protein: CASGRRGTGAYGYTF.

This chain connects TRBV9 to TRBJ1-4, with TRBD1 as a possible D gene (5 bases). Germline values: CDR1 SGDLS, CDR2 YYNGEE. Trimming stripped 4 bases from V and 9 bases from J, with 22 bases between. The CDR3 consists of 16 residues. In DNA, the CDR3 is TGTGCCAGCAGCCAAAAATACGGGGACGGTGATCAAAAACTGTTTTTT. Amino acids: CASSQKYGDGDQKLFF.

The chain couples TRBV10-3 to TRBJ2-6, with D unresolved. The V gene lost 7 bases and the J gene lost 1 base, with 5 bases spanning the gap. The CDR3 has 13 amino acids. Germline loops: CDR1 ENHRY, CDR2 SYGVKD. Here the CDR3 reads CAIKESGANVLTF. The CDR3 DNA reads as TGTGCCATCAAGGAGTCTGGGGCCAACGTCCTGACTTTC.

The gene calls are TRBV6-1 and TRBJ1-5; D is perhaps TRBD1 (6 bases). Germline values: CDR1 MNHNS, CDR2 SASEGT. The CDR3 covers 16 residues. Between the trimmed V and J ends, which lost 2 bases and 5 bases, there was a span of 16 bases. CDR3: CASSEMVQGGDQPQHF. CDR3 DNA: TGTGCCAGCAGTGAAATGGTACAGGGTGGAGATCAGCCCCAGCATTTT.

The chain has TRBV30 and TRBJ2-5; a weak D match, TRBD2 (5 bases). The CDR3 covers 13 residues. The V gene's germline CDR1 is GTSNPN and CDR2 SVGIG (reference sequence). Trimming removed 5 bases from V and 4 bases from J, with 14 bases in between. The CDR3 DNA reads TGTGCCTGGGGGCGGGCAGGCCCAGAGACCCAGTACTTC. It yields the protein CAWGRAGPETQYF.

This clone was detected only once. V gene TRBV7-2 combines with J gene TRBJ2-7, with D tentatively TRBD2 (6 bases). Germline-derived CDR1 and CDR2 are SGHTA and FQGNSA. The CDR3 consists of 17 residues. Trimming cost V 2 bases and J 4 bases, with 21 bases left between them. In nucleotides, the CDR3 is TGTGCCAGCAGCTTATCTGGCGGGGCCAAAGCACTATACGAGCAGTACTTC. Encoded protein: CASSLSGGAKALYEQYF.

This sequence joins TRBV11-1 and TRBJ2-1; 14 bases agree with TRBD2. Germline CDR1 is SGHAT and CDR2 is FQDESV (reference sequence). V lost 5 bases to trimming and J lost 5 bases; unmatched junction nucleotides: 8. This CDR3 is built from 17 residues. CDR3: CASSHRGTSGRHNEQFF. The CDR3 DNA reads TGTGCCAGCAGCCACAGAGGGACTAGCGGGAGACACAATGAGCAGTTCTTC.

DNA of the CDR3: TGTGCCAGTAGTAAGCCCCAGGGCAGAAAGGGGAACGAGCAGTACTTC. It codes for CASSKPQGRKGNEQYF. The V call is TRBV19, the J call TRBJ2-7, with a tentative D call TRBD1 (5 bases). CDR3 length: 16 residues. Germline CDR1 is LNHDA and CDR2 is SQIVND (reference sequence). V lost 4 bases and J lost 5, with 21 bases in between.

The chain recombines TRBV9 with TRBJ1-1; D is ambiguous. The CDR3 has 14 amino acids. Germline CDR1 reads SGDLS; CDR2 reads YYNGEE. V was pared by 0 bases and J by 5 bases, with 11 bases between. DNA for the CDR3: TGTGCCAGCAGCGTAGTGACATTGGCAACTGAAGCTTTCTTT. Encoded protein: CASSVVTLATEAFF.

V gene TRBV6-5 combines with J gene TRBJ1-5; 7 bases fit TRBD1. The CDR3 runs to 15 residues. V was clipped by 8 bases and J by 4 bases; unmatched bases: 11. Germline values: CDR1 MNHEY, CDR2 SVGAGI. The CDR3 nucleotides are TGTGCCAGCCGTGCAATACAGGGGCGGAATCAGCCCCAGCATTTT. It translates to CASRAIQGRNQPQHF.